Below, 14 T cell receptor beta chains from the same sample are listed, as sequenced in a study of T cell repertoires in cytomegalovirus infection. The antigens for these receptors are not known. TCRdb called the reads again in MiXCR, with one record for every CDR3 protein. The sample lists about 330,000 distinct CDR3 sequences; about 34% were seen once. The sequencing used cultured PBMCs, collected from culture after CMV antigen stimulation. The origin of the receptors is a human donor in good health (CMV status not recorded). Some clones in this sample may be carry-over from other donors' samples.

This sequence joins TRBV24-1 and TRBJ2-1; 7 bases are a match to TRBD2. Germline V gives CDR1 KGHDR, CDR2 SFDVKD. This CDR3 contains 15 residues. V was clipped by 9 bases and J by 3 bases; unmatched bases: 10. This chain's CDR3 is CATERGDRFYNEQFF. The CDR3, as DNA: TGTGCCACCGAACGGGGGGATAGGTTCTACAATGAGCAGTTCTTC.

The chain combines TRBV24-1 with TRBJ2-1; 9 bases fit TRBD1. CDR1 is KGHDR, CDR2 SFDVKD, per germline. V was clipped by 1 base and J by 7 bases; unmatched bases: 7. The CDR3 consists of 16 residues. CDR3 coding DNA: TGTGCCACCAGTGATTTCCTGGGACAGGGAATGAATGAGCAGTTCTTC. Amino acids: CATSDFLGQGMNEQFF.

The chain links TRBV18 to TRBJ1-4, with 9 bases matching TRBD1. V dropped 2 bases and J dropped 7; count of bases not matched to a gene: 11. Germline-derived CDR1 and CDR2 are KGHSH and LQKENI. The CDR3 covers 17 residues. The CDR3 DNA reads as TGTGCCAGCTCACCAAGCGTGGACAGGGGTAACGGTGAAAAACTGTTTTTT. Protein: CASSPSVDRGNGEKLFF.

This chain links TRBV7-2 with TRBJ2-1; a weak D match, TRBD1 (6 bases). Trimming left V 1 base short and J 8 bases short, with 9 bases between. The CDR3 spans 13 residues. Per germline, CDR1 SGHTA and CDR2 FQGNSA. The CDR3 DNA sequence: TGTGCCAGCAGCTTAGACAGGGAACATGAGCAGTTCTTC. It translates to CASSLDREHEQFF.

The J gene is TRBJ2-3, the V gene TRBV28, with TRBD2 matching over 14 bases. CDR1 and CDR2 (germline): MDHEN, SYDVKM. Losses at the gene ends were 10 bases for V and 4 bases for J; bases not matched to a gene: 13. The CDR3 has 17 amino acids. The CDR3: CAIGGGTSGRLADTQYF. Written as DNA, the CDR3 is TGTGCCATCGGGGGAGGGACTAGCGGGAGATTGGCAGATACGCAGTATTTT.

This chain uses TRBV24-1 with TRBJ2-1, with 10 nucleotides matching TRBD2. This CDR3 contains 15 residues. The germline V gene has CDR1 KGHDR and CDR2 SFDVKD. The junction had 5 bases not matched to a gene; V was cut back by 8 bases and J by 2 bases. The CDR3 loop is CATTSSGSTYNEQFF. DNA for the CDR3: TGTGCCACCACATCTAGCGGGAGCACCTACAATGAGCAGTTCTTC.

This chain connects TRBV28 to TRBJ2-1; 10 nucleotides line up with TRBD2. The junction had 9 bases not matched to a gene; V was cut back by 1 base and J by 6 bases. This CDR3 has 17 residues. CDR1 and CDR2 (germline): MDHEN, SYDVKM. The CDR3 protein is CASSLSLAGEYTNEQFF. CDR3 in DNA: TGTGCCAGCAGTTTATCCCTAGCGGGAGAATATACCAATGAGCAGTTCTTC.

The chain combines TRBV28 with TRBJ2-2, with 15 bases matching TRBD2. The CDR3 loop spans 15 amino acids. The germline gives CDR1 MDHEN, CDR2 SYDVKM. V shed 5 bases, J shed 7 bases, and the junction held 2 bases outside the gene matches. Written as DNA, the CDR3 is TGTGCCAGCAGTGGACTAGCGGGAGGGGTCGGGGAGCTGTTTTTT. Translating gives CASSGLAGGVGELFF.

The J gene is TRBJ2-2, the V gene TRBV30, with 9 bases lining up with TRBD2. Germline V gives CDR1 GTSNPN, CDR2 SVGIG (reference sequence). CDR3 length: 17 residues. V gave up 1 base and J gave up 6 bases; unmatched junction bases: 12. The CDR3 spells CAWSGAYSGSIPGELFF. In nucleotides, the CDR3 is TGTGCCTGGAGTGGGGCGTATAGCGGGAGTATCCCCGGGGAGCTGTTTTTT.

The CDR3 sequence: CASSRRLAGSVSYNEQFF. DNA for the CDR3: TGTGCCAGCAGCCGTAGACTAGCGGGTTCTGTCTCCTACAATGAGCAGTTCTTC. The V and J genes are TRBV11-3 and TRBJ2-1; 10 bases fit TRBD2. The CDR3 loop spans 18 amino acids. After removal of 5 bases from V and 0 bases from J, the junction contained 10 bases not matched to a gene. Germline CDR1 is SGHNT and CDR2 is YENEEA. The full variable domain, rest sourced from reference TRBV11-3 and TRBJ2-1, is EAGVVQSPRYKIIEKKQPVAFWCNPISGHNTLYWYLQNLGQGPELLIRYENEEAVDDSQLPKDRFSAERLKGVDSTLKIQPAELGDSAVYLCASSRRLAGSVSYNEQFFGPGTRLTVL.

This clonotype was seen only once. The genes are TRBV6-1 and TRBJ2-1; D uncertain. Germline V gives CDR1 MNHNS, CDR2 SASEGT. Trimming removed 5 bases from V and 1 base from J, with 15 bases in between. The CDR3 covers 16 residues. The CDR3: CASSTPWTLSYNEQFF. The DNA for the CDR3 is TGTGCCAGCAGTACCCCTTGGACGCTTTCCTACAATGAGCAGTTCTTC.

This clonotype came up a few times. The V gene is TRBV6-5, the J gene TRBJ2-7; D possibly corresponds to TRBD2 (5 bases). CDR1 MNHEY and CDR2 SVGAGI come from the germline V gene. CDR3 size: 15 residues. Trimming left V 6 bases short and J 3 bases short, with 18 bases between. The CDR3 DNA is TGTGCCAGCAGAAACGAGGGATTTCTCTTCTACGAGCAGTACTTC. Translating gives CASRNEGFLFYEQYF.

J is TRBJ2-2 and V is TRBV6-1, with D maybe TRBD2 (5 bases). CDR1 and CDR2 from the germline V gene are MNHNS and SASEGT. V lost 1 base and J 2 bases, leaving 8 bases between the germline ends. CDR3 length: 15 amino acids. The CDR3 DNA is TGTGCCAGCAGTGAAGAAGGACTTAACACCGGGGAGCTGTTTTTT. This gives the protein CASSEEGLNTGELFF.

This clonotype was counted a few times. This chain connects TRBV7-8 to TRBJ2-3, with 11 bases that match TRBD1. In germline, CDR1 is SGHVS, CDR2 FQNEAQ. The CDR3 consists of 18 residues. Trimming at V came to 1 base and at J to 1 base, leaving 7 bases not matched to a gene. The DNA of the CDR3 is TGTGCCAGCAGCTTAGAGTACGGGACAGGGGGTGGCACAGATACGCAGTATTTT. Translation gives CASSLEYGTGGGTDTQYF.